The 23 T cell receptor beta chains presented below share a single source sample, sequenced in a study of neurological immune-mediated disorders. MiXCR, run by TCRdb on the 5' RACE reads, gives a single entry per CDR3 protein. The table lists 25,000 to 35,000 distinct CDR3 sequences, approximately 16% of them singletons. The time point was: technical triplicate 3. The sample consisted of CD4+ T cells from blood. The receptors were sampled from a female donor with HTLV-1-associated myelopathy (HAM/TSP).

The table lists this clonotype with many counts. The genes are TRBV2 and TRBJ2-1; 7 bases align to TRBD2. The CDR3 has 14 residues. V dropped 7 bases and J dropped 3; count of bases not matched to a gene: 6. Germline lookup yields CDR1 SNHLY and CDR2 FYNNEI. The CDR3 loop reads CASKVSGNYNEQFF. The CDR3 DNA is TGTGCCAGCAAGGTGAGCGGGAACTACAATGAGCAGTTCTTC.

The rearrangement links TRBV28 to TRBJ2-3; 7 bases agree with TRBD1. The length of the CDR3 is 15 residues. CDR1 is MDHEN, CDR2 SYDVKM, per germline. The trim removed 4 bases at V and 5 bases at J, leaving 9 bases unmatched. The DNA of the CDR3 is TGTGCCAGCAGTTCTAATCGGGCAGGGGGAGATACGCAGTATTTT. Protein: CASSSNRAGGDTQYF.

On this clonotype itself: The CDR3 carries no conserved terminal phenylalanine or tryptophan, so it likely arises from a read error. The DNA is omitted, as the CDR3 cannot be located on it reliably, and the CDR3 follows TCRdb's listing. The V gene is TRBV20-1, the J gene TRBJ2-1; the table calls TRBD2, which could not be checked here. CDR1 is DFQATT, CDR2 SNEGSKA, per germline (reference sequence). The CDR3 totals 15 residues, both ends included. CDR3 sequence: CSARGGGGLYNEQLL.

Regarding this clonotype: An end of the junction does not agree with germline; a read error may underlie this. CDR3 DNA: TGTAACAGCAGCTTATTAGCGGGAGCGTTGGGTGAGCAGTTCTTC. This encodes CNSSLLAGALGEQFF. The chain couples TRBV7-2 to TRBJ2-1, with TRBD2 matching over 9 bases. The CDR3 is 15 residues long. CDR1 and CDR2 (germline): SGHTA, FQGNSA.

This clonotype was counted many times. This chain joins TRBV12-3 or TRBV12-4 and TRBJ1-1; the D gene is possibly TRBD1 (5 bases). The V gene lost 3 bases and the J gene lost 3 bases, with 11 bases spanning the gap. The CDR3 consists of 14 residues. The CDR3 DNA reads TGTGCCAGCAGTTTCAGGGCGGGGGACACTGAAGCTTTCTTT. Its protein product is CASSFRAGDTEAFF.

This clonotype was observed at least ten times. The chain joins TRBV7-8 to TRBJ2-1; TRBD2 aligns across 10 bases. Germline CDR1 is SGHVS and CDR2 is FQNEAQ. The ends lost 0 bases at V and 9 bases at J; junction bases unmatched: 5. The CDR3 is 15 residues long. The CDR3 DNA follows: TGTGCCAGCAGCTTAGCCCTAGCGGGGGTGTCTGAGCAGTTCTTC. It encodes CASSLALAGVSEQFF.

There are many counts of this clonotype. This rearrangement joins TRBV6-6 to TRBJ1-2; D remains unclear. The CDR3 is made up of 14 amino acids. The V and J ends lost 0 bases and 8 bases respectively, with 13 bases between them. From germline, CDR1 is MNHNY and CDR2 SVGAGI (reference sequence). The CDR3 protein is CASSYSKAADGYTF. In DNA form, the CDR3 reads TGTGCCAGCAGTTACTCGAAGGCCGCGGACGGCTACACCTTC.

In this sample, this clonotype is medium-sized (0.01 to 0.1%). V is TRBV20-1 and J is TRBJ1-4; 7 bases map to TRBD1. V shed 6 bases and J 5 bases; nucleotides not matched to a gene: 6. CDR3 length: 13 residues. Germline values: CDR1 DFQATT, CDR2 SNEGSKA (reference sequence). CDR3 in DNA: TGCAGTGCAAGGGACAGTTGGAATGAAAAACTGTTTTTT. This translates into CSARDSWNEKLFF.

The table lists this clonotype with many counts. This chain connects TRBV6-1 to TRBJ1-3; D uncertain. The V gene lost 6 bases and the J gene lost 4 bases, with 13 bases spanning the gap. This CDR3 has 14 residues. Looked up from germline, CDR1 is MNHNS and CDR2 is SASEGT. CDR3 residues: CASRRVAEGNTIYF. DNA of the CDR3: TGTGCCAGCAGGAGGGTGGCAGAAGGAAACACCATATATTTT.

The CDR3 reads CASSPASGRSYEQYF. CDR3 coding DNA: TGCGCCAGCAGCCCGGCTAGCGGGAGGTCCTACGAGCAGTACTTC. This rearrangement joins TRBV5-1 to TRBJ2-7; TRBD2 matches 11 bases. CDR1 is SGHRS and CDR2 is YFSETQ in the germline V gene. The length of the CDR3 is 15 residues. Unmatched junction bases numbered 4, after V lost 4 bases and J lost 1 base.

The rearrangement joins TRBV12-3 or TRBV12-4 to TRBJ2-7; possible D gene TRBD2, 5 bases. The CDR3 spans 14 residues. V lost 10 bases to trimming and J lost 13 bases, with 29 bases between them. CDR3 DNA: TGTGCCACCACGTCCGGGATTTGGTCCCACGAGTACTACTTC. This translates into CATTSGIWSHEYYF.

This clonotype appeared many times. The V and J genes are TRBV5-8 and TRBJ2-5; maybe TRBD1 (7 bases). Germline lookup yields CDR1 SGHTS and CDR2 YDEGEE. V was pared by 0 bases and J by 4 bases, with 13 bases between. This CDR3 is built from 15 residues. CDR3: CASSLARQGGETQYF. The CDR3 DNA reads TGTGCCAGCAGCTTGGCGCGACAGGGAGGAGAGACCCAGTACTTC. Full variable domain (missing parts from reference TRBV5-8 and TRBJ2-5): EAGVTQSPTHLIKTRGQQATLRCSPISGHTSVYWYQQALGLGLQFLLWYDEGEERNRGNFPPRFSGRQFPNYSSELNVNALELEDSALYLCASSLARQGGETQYFGPGTRLLVL.

This clonotype came up many times. This rearrangement joins TRBV11-2 to TRBJ2-3; perhaps D is TRBD1 or TRBD2 (6 bases each). The V end was cut by 5 bases, the J end by 4 bases, with 16 bases between. The CDR3 covers 15 residues. The germline CDR1 and CDR2 sequences are SGHAT and FQNNGV. The CDR3 spells CASSGFTRGADTQYF. DNA of the CDR3: TGTGCCAGCAGCGGTTTCACGAGGGGGGCAGATACGCAGTATTTT.

This clonotype was seen many times. The chain joins TRBV5-1 to TRBJ2-2; 11 positions match TRBD1. CDR1 is SGHRS, CDR2 YFSETQ, per germline. V trimming: 3 bases; J trimming: 1 base; junction bases outside the gene matches: 2. The CDR3 has 16 amino acids. CDR3 sequence reads: CASSSGQGVNTGELFF. CDR3 in DNA: TGCGCCAGCAGCTCGGGACAGGGGGTGAACACCGGGGAGCTGTTTTTT. Looking up the rest from reference TRBV5-1 and TRBJ2-2 gives the full variable domain: KAGVTQTPRYLIKTRGQQVTLSCSPISGHRSVSWYQQTPGQGLQFLFEYFSETQRNKGNFPGRFSGRQFSNSRSEMNVSTLELGDSALYLCASSSGQGVNTGELFFGEGSRLTVL.

The V gene is TRBV20-1, the J gene TRBJ1-2; tentatively, D is TRBD1 (6 bases). This CDR3 contains 12 residues. The germline CDR1 and CDR2 sequences are DFQATT and SNEGSKA (reference sequence). Between the trimmed V and J ends, which lost 7 bases and 4 bases, there was a span of 13 bases. CDR3 nucleotide sequence: TGCAGTGTCGACCGCAGGGGCTATGGCTACACCTTC. Residues: CSVDRRGYGYTF.

The chain recombines TRBV20-1 with TRBJ2-1, with 9 nucleotides matching TRBD2. V was pared by 1 base and J by 9 bases, with 10 bases of the junction left unmatched. The CDR3 runs 15 residues. CDR1 is DFQATT and CDR2 is SNEGSKA in the germline V gene (reference sequence). The CDR3 DNA follows: TGCAGTGCTAGAGTCCCGGGACTAGCTTTGGTTGAGCAGTTCTTC. Residues: CSARVPGLALVEQFF.

In this sample, this clonotype turned up many times. The J gene is TRBJ2-1, the V gene TRBV7-3; 9 bases line up with TRBD1. The V gene end was trimmed by 5 bases and the J gene end by 6 bases; junction bases not matched to a gene: 5. Germline loops: CDR1 SGHTA, CDR2 FQGTGA. This CDR3 has 14 amino acids. CDR3 bases: TGTGCCAGCAGCCCAGGGACAGGGTCCAATGAGCAGTTCTTC. This encodes CASSPGTGSNEQFF. The full variable domain, with the rest looked up from reference TRBV7-3 and TRBJ2-1, is GAGVSQTPSNKVTEKGKYVELRCDPISGHTALYWYRQSLGQGPEFLIYFQGTGAADDSGLPNDRFFAVRPEGSVSTLKIQRTERGDSAVYLCASSPGTGSNEQFFGPGTRLTVL.

This clonotype showed up many times. The gene calls are TRBV7-9 and TRBJ2-7; no definite D call. Germline CDR1 is SEHNR and CDR2 is FQNEAQ (reference sequence). The CDR3 totals 14 residues. The ends were cut back, 1 base at V and 2 bases at J, with 9 bases in the middle. CDR3 loop: CASSLESRAYEQYF. The CDR3 coding sequence is TGTGCCAGCAGCTTAGAATCTAGGGCCTACGAGCAGTACTTC. Full variable domain (outside the CDR3, taken from reference TRBV7-9 and TRBJ2-7): DTGVSQNPRHKITKRGQNVTFRCDPISEHNRLYWYRQTLGQGPEFLTYFQNEAQLEKSRLLSDRFSAERPKGSFSTLEIQRTEQGDSAMYLCASSLESRAYEQYFGPGTRLTVT.

This clonotype was counted at least ten times. This rearrangement joins TRBV30 to TRBJ2-3, with 11 bases aligning to TRBD1. The V gene end was trimmed by 2 bases and the J gene end by 2 bases; junction bases not matched to a gene: 3. CDR3 length: 15 residues. Germline CDR1 GTSNPN, CDR2 SVGIG (reference sequence). As DNA, the CDR3 is TGTGCCTGGAGTAGGGACAGGGGGTTCACAGATACGCAGTATTTT. It specifies CAWSRDRGFTDTQYF.

This clonotype was seen repeatedly, ten times or more. This chain connects TRBV18 to TRBJ2-7; no clear D gene. V was cut by 2 bases and J by 3 bases, with 8 bases left in between. The CDR3 extends over 13 amino acids. Germline V CDR1 and CDR2: KGHSH, LQKENI. CDR3 DNA: TGTGCCAGCTCACCAGGGGTAAACTACGAGCAGTACTTC. Amino acid sequence: CASSPGVNYEQYF.

In its sample, this clonotype was seen many times. The chain employs TRBV6-2 or TRBV6-3 and TRBJ2-2; TRBD2 matches 10 bases. Trimming at V came to 8 bases and at J to 6 bases, leaving 15 bases not matched to a gene. The length of the CDR3 is 17 residues. Germline loops: CDR1 MNHEY, CDR2 SVGEGT. CDR3 nucleotides: TGTGCCAGCCGAGGACTAAGGCTAGCGGGGGTTTCCGGGGAGCTGTTTTTT. This gives the protein CASRGLRLAGVSGELFF.

This clonotype was counted ten times or more. The genes are TRBV7-9 and TRBJ2-7; D may be TRBD1 (6 bases). From germline, CDR1 is SEHNR and CDR2 FQNEAQ (reference sequence). V was cut by 4 bases and J by 5 bases, with 9 bases left in between. The CDR3 length is 12 residues. CDR3 loop: CASSSTGDEQYF. The CDR3, as DNA: TGTGCCAGCAGCTCGACAGGTGACGAGCAGTACTTC. The full variable domain, completed using reference TRBV7-9 and TRBJ2-7, is DTGVSQNPRHKITKRGQNVTFRCDPISEHNRLYWYRQTLGQGPEFLTYFQNEAQLEKSRLLSDRFSAERPKGSFSTLEIQRTEQGDSAMYLCASSSTGDEQYFGPGTRLTVT.

This clonotype has ten or more counts. The rearrangement uses TRBV18 and TRBJ1-1, with 7 bases that match TRBD1. The CDR3 sequence is 14 residues long. The V and J ends lost 3 bases and 4 bases, in that order; junction bases with no gene match: 5. Germline CDR1 and CDR2: KGHSH and LQKENI. CDR3 coding DNA: TGTGCCAGCTCACCCGAACAGGGGTTCACTGAAGCTTTCTTT. Residues: CASSPEQGFTEAFF.